The entry that follows covers one TCR beta chain sequence. Its antigen is not known. The CDR3 totals 16 residues. Deletions cut 0 bases from V and 4 bases from J, with 15 bases between. Germline-derived CDR1 and CDR2 are SGHRS and YFSETQ. One entry per CDR3 protein, called by TCRdb with MiXCR from the 5' RACE reads. The data show more than 110,000 distinct CDR3 sequences, 11% to 15% seen once. The sample belongs to a study of T-cell memory formation after mild COVID-19. Study details: TCR clusters were largely donor specific.

Study-level points and caveats: Some clones that responded were present in memory (sampled pre-infection), which suggests cross-reactive memory joined.

This rearrangement joins TRBV5-1 to TRBJ2-3, with TRBD1 as a possible D gene (6 bases). The receptor's source is an adult woman who had mild COVID-19 (a few samples of this study predate the infection). Cell type and time point are not known. The material sequenced was PBMCs or a T cell subset sorted from them (not recorded which). The CDR3 is CASSLENRVSPDTQYF. In DNA form, the CDR3 reads TGCGCCAGCAGCTTGGAAAACAGGGTTTCCCCAGATACGCAGTATTTT.